This T cell receptor beta chain appears in the sequencing data of a study of circulating tumor DNA in untreated peripheral T-cell lymphoma. Findings and limits, study-wide: Tumor-specific clonotypes were found in less than 80% of patients.

The assay was immunoSEQ multiplex PCR, and TCRdb's table has in-frame clones only and misses some. The profile covers approximately 2,500 clones, with about four fifths appearing a single time and about 31% taken by the ten largest. With respect to this clone: Its antigen remains unknown.

J gave up 5 bases and V 1 base, and 9 bases lay outside the gene matches. CDR3 length: 15 residues. CDR1 SGHRS and CDR2 YFSETQ come from the germline V gene. This tumor tissue came from a pretreatment baseline collection. This receptor was taken from a human donor with peripheral T-cell lymphoma. The sample consisted of tumor tissue. The genes are TRBV5-1 and TRBJ2-7, with 7 nucleotides matching TRBD1. The CDR3 is CASSLMTQGVDEQYF. The DNA of the CDR3 is TGCGCCAGCAGCTTGATGACGCAGGGGGTAGACGAGCAGTACTTC.